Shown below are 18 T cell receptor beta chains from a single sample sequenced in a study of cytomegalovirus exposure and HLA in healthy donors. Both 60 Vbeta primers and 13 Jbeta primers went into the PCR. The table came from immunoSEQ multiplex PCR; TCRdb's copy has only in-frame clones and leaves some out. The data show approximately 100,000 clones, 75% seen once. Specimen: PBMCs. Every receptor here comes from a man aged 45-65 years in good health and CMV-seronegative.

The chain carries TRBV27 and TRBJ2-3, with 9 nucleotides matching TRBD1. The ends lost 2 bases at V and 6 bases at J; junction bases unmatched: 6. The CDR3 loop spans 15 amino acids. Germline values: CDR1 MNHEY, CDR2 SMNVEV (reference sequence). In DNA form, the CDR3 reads TGTGCCAGCAGTTTAGTGGGACAGGGCAGGGATACGCAGTATTTT. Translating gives CASSLVGQGRDTQYF.

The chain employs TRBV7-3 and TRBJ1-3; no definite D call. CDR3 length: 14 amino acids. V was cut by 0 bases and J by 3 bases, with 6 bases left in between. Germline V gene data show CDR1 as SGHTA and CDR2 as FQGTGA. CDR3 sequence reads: CASSLTSGGNTIYF. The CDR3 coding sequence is TGTGCCAGCAGCTTAACGAGTGGTGGAAACACCATATATTTT. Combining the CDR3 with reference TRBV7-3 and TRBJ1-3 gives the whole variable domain GAGVSQTPSNKVTEKGKYVELRCDPISGHTALYWYRQSLGQGPEFLIYFQGTGAADDSGLPNDRFFAVRPEGSVSTLKIQRTERGDSAVYLCASSLTSGGNTIYFGEGSWLTVV.

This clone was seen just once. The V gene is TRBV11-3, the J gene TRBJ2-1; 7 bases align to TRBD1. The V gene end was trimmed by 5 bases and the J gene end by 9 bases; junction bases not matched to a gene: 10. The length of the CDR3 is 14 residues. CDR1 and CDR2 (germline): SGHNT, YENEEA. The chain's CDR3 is CASSPRTGLGEQFF. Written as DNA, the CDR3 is TGTGCCAGCAGCCCGAGGACAGGCCTCGGTGAGCAGTTCTTC.

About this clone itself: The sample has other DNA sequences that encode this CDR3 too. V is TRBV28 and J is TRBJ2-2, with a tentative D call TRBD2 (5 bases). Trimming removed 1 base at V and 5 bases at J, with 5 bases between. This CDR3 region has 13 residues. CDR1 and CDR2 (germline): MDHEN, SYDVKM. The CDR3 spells CASSLSGTGELFF. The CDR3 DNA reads TGTGCCAGCAGTTTATCGGGAACCGGGGAGCTGTTTTTT.

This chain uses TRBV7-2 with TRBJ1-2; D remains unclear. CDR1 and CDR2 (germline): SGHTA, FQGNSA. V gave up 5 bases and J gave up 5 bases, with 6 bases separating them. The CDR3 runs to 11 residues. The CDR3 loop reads CASSRRYGYTF. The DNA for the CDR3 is TGTGCCAGCAGCCGGCGGTATGGCTACACCTTC. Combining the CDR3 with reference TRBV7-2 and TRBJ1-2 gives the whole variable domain GAGVSQSPSNKVTEKGKDVELRCDPISGHTALYWYRQSLGQGLEFLIYFQGNSAPDKSGLPSDRFSAERTGGSVSTLTIQRTQQEDSAVYLCASSRRYGYTFGSGTRLTVV.

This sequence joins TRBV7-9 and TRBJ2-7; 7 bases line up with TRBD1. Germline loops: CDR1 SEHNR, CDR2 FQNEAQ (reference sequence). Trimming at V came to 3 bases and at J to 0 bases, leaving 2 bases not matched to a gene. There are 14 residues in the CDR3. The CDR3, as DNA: TGTGCCAGCAGCTTCCCAGGGGGCTCCTACGAGCAGTACTTC. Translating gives CASSFPGGSYEQYF.

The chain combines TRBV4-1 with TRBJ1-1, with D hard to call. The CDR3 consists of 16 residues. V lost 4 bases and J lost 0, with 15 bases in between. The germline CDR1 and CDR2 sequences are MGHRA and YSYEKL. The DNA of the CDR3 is TGCGCCAGCAGCCCAGGATCCACACATATGAACACTGAAGCTTTCTTT. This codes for CASSPGSTHMNTEAFF.

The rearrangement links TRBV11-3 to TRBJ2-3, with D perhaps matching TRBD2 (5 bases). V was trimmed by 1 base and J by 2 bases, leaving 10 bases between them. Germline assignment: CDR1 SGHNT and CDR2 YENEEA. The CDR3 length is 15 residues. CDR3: CASSLGTGVTDTQYF. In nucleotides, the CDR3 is TGTGCCAGCAGCTTAGGGACTGGAGTCACAGATACGCAGTATTTT.

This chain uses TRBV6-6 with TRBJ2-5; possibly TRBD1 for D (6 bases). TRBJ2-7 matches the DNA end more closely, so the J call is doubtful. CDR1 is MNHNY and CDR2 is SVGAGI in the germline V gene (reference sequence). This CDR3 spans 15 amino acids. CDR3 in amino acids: CASSYSGQYSYEQYF. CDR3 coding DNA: TGTGCCAGCAGTTACTCCGGACAGTACTCCTACGAGCAGTACTTC.

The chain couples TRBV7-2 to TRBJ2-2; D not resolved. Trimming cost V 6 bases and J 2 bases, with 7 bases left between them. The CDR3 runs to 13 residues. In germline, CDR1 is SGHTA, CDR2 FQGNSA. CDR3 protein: CASRKLNTGELFF. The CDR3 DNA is TGTGCCAGCAGGAAGCTTAACACCGGGGAGCTGTTTTTT.

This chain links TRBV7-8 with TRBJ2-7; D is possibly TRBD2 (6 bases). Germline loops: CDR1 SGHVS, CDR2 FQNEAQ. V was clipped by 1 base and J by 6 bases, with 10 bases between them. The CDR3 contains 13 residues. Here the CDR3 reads CASSLDGRGEQYF. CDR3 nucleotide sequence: TGTGCCAGCAGCTTAGACGGGAGAGGCGAGCAGTACTTC.

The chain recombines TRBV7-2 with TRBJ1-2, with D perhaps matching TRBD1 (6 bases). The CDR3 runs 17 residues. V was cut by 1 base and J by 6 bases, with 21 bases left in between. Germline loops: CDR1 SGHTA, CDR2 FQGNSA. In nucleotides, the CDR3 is TGTGCCAGCAGCTTAGAGACGCTGGAAGGACAGCTAAATGGCTACACCTTC. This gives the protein CASSLETLEGQLNGYTF.

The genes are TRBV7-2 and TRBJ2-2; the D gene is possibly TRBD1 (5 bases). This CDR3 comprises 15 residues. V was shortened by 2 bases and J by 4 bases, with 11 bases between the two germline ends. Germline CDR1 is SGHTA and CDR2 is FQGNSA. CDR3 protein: CASSLPNQGTGELFF. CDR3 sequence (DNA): TGTGCCAGCAGCTTACCAAACCAGGGCACCGGGGAGCTGTTTTTT.

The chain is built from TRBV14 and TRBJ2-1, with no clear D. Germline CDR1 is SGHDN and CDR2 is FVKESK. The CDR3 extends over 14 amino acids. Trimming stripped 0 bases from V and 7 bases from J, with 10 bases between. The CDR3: CASSQDILLNEQFF. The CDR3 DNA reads TGTGCCAGCAGCCAAGATATCCTTCTGAATGAGCAGTTCTTC.

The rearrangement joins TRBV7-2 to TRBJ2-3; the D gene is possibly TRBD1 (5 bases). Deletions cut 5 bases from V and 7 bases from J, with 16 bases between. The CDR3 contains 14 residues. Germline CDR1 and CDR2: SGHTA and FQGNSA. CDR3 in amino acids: CASSHPRGTNTQYF. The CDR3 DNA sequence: TGTGCCAGCAGCCATCCAAGGGGTACAAATACGCAGTATTTT.

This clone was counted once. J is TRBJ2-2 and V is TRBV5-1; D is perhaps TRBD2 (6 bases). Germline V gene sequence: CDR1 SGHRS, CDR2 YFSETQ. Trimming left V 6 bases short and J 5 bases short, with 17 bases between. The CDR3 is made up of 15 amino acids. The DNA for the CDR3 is TGCGCCAGCACCCTCACGGGGGAGGTGACCGGGGAGCTGTTTTTT. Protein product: CASTLTGEVTGELFF.

CDR3 in amino acids: CANLGTSKGYTF. DNA for the CDR3: TGCGCCAACTTGGGGACTTCCAAGGGCTACACCTTC. V and J are TRBV10-1 and TRBJ1-2; D may be TRBD1 (5 bases). The germline CDR1 and CDR2 sequences are WNHNN and SYGVQD (reference sequence). This CDR3 is 12 amino acids long. V was trimmed by 10 bases and J by 8 bases, leaving 17 bases between them.

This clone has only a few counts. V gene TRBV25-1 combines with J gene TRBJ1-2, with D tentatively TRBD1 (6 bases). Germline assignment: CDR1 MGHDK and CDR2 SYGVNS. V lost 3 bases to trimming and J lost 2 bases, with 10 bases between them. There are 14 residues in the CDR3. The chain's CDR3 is CASSDFGQNYGYTF. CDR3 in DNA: TGTGCCAGCAGTGATTTTGGACAGAACTATGGCTACACCTTC.